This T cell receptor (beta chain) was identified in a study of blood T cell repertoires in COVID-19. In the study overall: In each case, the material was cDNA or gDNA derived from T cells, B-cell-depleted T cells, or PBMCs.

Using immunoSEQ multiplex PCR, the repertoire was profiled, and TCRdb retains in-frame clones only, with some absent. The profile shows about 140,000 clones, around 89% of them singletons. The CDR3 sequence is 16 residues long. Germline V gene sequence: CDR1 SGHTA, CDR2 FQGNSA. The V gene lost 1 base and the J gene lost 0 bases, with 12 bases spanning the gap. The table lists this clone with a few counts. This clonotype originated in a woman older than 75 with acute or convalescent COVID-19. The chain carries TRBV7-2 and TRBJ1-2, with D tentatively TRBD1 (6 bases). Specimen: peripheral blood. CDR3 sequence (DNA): TGTGCCAGCAGCTTAGGGGGGCGAGTTTCTAACTATGGCTACACCTTC. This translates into CASSLGGRVSNYGYTF.